The clone carrying this T cell receptor (beta chain) was seen more than once but under ten times. Antigen specificity is unknown. Looked up from germline, CDR1 is MNHEY and CDR2 is SMNVEV (reference sequence). CDR3 length: 16 residues. J gave up 5 bases and V 0 bases, and 4 bases lay outside the gene matches. The assay was carried out at the deep level. Method: immunoSEQ multiplex PCR; TCRdb's copy keeps in-frame clones and lacks some. The table has around 700,000 clones, around two thirds seen once. These data belong to a study of shared clonotypes between healthy human individuals. General study points: It was anticipated that sequencing depth would influence how many clonotypes donors shared.

There were no recent acute infections or vaccinations among the donors, who were healthy HIV-negative adults. V is TRBV27 and J is TRBJ2-3, with 11 bases aligning to TRBD2. This clonotype was sampled from a woman aged 25 to 45 in good health. What was sequenced was memory CD4+ T cells sorted from blood. This sample's subset: CD45RA-negative fraction. CDR3 in DNA: TGTGCCAGCAGTTTATCGTCAACTAGCGGGAGAGATACGCAGTATTTT. Translating it yields CASSLSSTSGRDTQYF.